This TCR beta chain was found in a study of blood T cells in healthy people across ages. In its sample, this clonotype was seen many times. The antigen is not known. Notes on the study in general: PBMCs left unsorted prevented a conclusive naive versus antigen-experienced comparison. Age brought a roughly linear fall in TCR beta diversity measured per million T cells.

The germline gives CDR1 DFQATT, CDR2 SNEGSKA (reference sequence). The CDR3 covers 15 residues. Trimming removed 5 bases at V and 11 bases at J, with 27 bases between. Primers used in a second PCR of roughly 7 to 12 cycles were a sample-barcoded 5' primer and a J-beta primer mix. TCRdb itself ran the 5' RACE reads through MiXCR, one entry per CDR3 protein. This table has about a million distinct CDR3 sequences, around 54% appearing once. Donors were systemically healthy Caucasian individuals from Russia aged about 6 to 90 years. Researchers report isolating at least 7 million PBMCs per sample. The sample comprised blood. The chain employs TRBV20-1 and TRBJ2-5; maybe TRBD1 (8 bases). The TCR was taken from a woman between 55 and 75 years old in good health. The CDR3 bases are TGCAGTGCTCGGACAGGGCGGACACAAACGCGGGAGCAGTACTTC. Translated: CSARTGRTQTREQYF.